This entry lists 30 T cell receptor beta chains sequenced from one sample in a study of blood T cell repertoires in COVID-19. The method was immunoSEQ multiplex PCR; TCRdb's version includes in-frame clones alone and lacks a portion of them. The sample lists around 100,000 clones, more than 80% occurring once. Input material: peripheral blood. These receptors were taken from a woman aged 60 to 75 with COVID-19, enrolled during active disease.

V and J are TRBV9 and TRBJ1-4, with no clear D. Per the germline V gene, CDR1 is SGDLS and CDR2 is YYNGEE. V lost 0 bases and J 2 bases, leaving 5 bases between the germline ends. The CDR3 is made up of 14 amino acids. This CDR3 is CASSVGGTNEKLFF. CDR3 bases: TGTGCCAGCAGCGTAGGAGGGACTAATGAAAAACTGTTTTTT.

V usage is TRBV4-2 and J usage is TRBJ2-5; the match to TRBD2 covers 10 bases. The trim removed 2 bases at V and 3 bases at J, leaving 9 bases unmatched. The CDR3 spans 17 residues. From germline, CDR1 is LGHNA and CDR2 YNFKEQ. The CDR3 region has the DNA TGTGCCAGCAGCCAATCCCCTCTCGGGACTAGCGAAGAGACCCAGTACTTC. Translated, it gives CASSQSPLGTSEETQYF.

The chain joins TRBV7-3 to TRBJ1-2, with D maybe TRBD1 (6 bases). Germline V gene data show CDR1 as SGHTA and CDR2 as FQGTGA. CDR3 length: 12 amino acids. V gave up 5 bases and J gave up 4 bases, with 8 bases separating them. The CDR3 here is CASSGGRYGYTF. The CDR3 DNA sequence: TGTGCCAGCAGCGGGGGCCGCTATGGCTACACCTTC.

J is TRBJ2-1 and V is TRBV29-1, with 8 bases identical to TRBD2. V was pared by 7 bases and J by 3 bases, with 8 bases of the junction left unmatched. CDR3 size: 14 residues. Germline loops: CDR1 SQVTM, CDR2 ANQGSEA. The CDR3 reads CSAVGGGFYNEQFF. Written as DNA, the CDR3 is TGCAGCGCCGTCGGCGGGGGGTTCTACAATGAGCAGTTCTTC.

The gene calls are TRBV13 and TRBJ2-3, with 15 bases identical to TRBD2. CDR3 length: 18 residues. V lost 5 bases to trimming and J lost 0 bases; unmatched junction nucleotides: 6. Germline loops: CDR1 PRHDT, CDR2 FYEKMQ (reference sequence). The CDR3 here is CASSQGTSGGLSTDTQYF. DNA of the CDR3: TGTGCCAGCAGCCAGGGGACTAGCGGGGGGCTGAGCACAGATACGCAGTATTTT.

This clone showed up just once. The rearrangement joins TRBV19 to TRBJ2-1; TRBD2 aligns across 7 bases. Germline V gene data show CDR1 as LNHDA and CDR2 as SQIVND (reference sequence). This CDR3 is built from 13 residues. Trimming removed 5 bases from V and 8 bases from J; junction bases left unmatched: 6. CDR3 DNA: TGTGCCAGTAGTTCCTCGGCGGGGGATGAGCAGTTCTTC. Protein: CASSSSAGDEQFF.

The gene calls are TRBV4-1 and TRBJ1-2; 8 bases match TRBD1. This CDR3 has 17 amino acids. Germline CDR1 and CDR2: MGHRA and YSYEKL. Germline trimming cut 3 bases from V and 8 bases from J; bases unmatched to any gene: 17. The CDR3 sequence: CASSHNRDRPRRGGYTF. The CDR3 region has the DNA TGCGCCAGCAGCCATAACCGGGACAGGCCCCGCAGGGGAGGCTACACCTTC.

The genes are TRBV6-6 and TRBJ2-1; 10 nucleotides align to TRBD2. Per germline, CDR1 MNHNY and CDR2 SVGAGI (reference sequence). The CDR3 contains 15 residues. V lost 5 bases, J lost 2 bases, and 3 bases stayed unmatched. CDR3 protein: CASSILAGAYNEQFF. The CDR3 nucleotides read TGTGCCAGCAGTATTCTAGCGGGGGCCTACAATGAGCAGTTCTTC.

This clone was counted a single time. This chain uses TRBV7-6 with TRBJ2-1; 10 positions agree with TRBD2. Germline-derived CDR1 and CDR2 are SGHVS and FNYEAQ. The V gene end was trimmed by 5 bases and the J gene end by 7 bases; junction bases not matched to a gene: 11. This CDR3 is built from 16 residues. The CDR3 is CASSVSTSGDFNEQFF. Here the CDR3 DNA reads TGTGCCAGCAGCGTTTCCACTAGCGGGGACTTTAATGAGCAGTTCTTC.

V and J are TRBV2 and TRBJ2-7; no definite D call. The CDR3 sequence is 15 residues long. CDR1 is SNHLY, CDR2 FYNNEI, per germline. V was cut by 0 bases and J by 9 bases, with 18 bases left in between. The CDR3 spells CASSEALAGPNGQYF. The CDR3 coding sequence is TGTGCCAGCAGTGAAGCGCTGGCAGGTCCCAACGGGCAGTACTTC.

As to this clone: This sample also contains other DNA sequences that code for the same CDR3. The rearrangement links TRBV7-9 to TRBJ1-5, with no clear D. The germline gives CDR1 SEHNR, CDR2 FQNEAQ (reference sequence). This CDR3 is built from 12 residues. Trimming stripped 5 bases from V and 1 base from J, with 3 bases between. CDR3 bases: TGTGCCAGCAGCCTAAGCAATCAGCCCCAGCATTTT. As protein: CASSLSNQPQHF.

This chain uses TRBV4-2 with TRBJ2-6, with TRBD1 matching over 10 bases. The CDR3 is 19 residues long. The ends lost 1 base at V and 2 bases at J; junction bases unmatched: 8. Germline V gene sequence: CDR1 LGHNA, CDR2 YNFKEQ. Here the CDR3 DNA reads TGTGCCAGCAGCCAAGCGGGATCCGGGACAGGGGCTGGGGCCAACGTCCTGACTTTC. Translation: CASSQAGSGTGAGANVLTF.

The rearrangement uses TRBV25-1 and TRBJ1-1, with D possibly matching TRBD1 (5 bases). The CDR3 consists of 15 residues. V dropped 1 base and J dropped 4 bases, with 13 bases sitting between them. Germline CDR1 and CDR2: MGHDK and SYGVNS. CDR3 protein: CASSEFRGGVTEAFF. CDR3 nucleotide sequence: TGTGCCAGCAGTGAATTCCGGGGGGGTGTCACTGAAGCTTTCTTT. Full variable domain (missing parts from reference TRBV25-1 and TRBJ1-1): EADIYQTPRYLVIGTGKKITLECSQTMGHDKMYWYQQDPGMELHLIHYSYGVNSTEKGDLSSESTVSRIRTEHFPLTLESARPSHTSQYLCASSEFRGGVTEAFFGQGTRLTVV.

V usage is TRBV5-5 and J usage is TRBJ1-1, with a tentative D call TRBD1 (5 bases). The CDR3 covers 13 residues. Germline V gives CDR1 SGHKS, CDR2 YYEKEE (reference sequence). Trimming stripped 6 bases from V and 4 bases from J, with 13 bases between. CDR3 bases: TGTGCCAGCACCAAGAACGGGGGCACTGAAGCTTTCTTT. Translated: CASTKNGGTEAFF.

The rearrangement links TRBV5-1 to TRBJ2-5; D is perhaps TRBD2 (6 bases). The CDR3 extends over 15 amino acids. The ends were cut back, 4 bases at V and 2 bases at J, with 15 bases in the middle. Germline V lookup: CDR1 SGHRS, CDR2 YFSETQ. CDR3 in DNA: TGCGCCAGCAGCCTCGCCGGGACTTTTCAAGAGACCCAGTACTTC. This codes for CASSLAGTFQETQYF.

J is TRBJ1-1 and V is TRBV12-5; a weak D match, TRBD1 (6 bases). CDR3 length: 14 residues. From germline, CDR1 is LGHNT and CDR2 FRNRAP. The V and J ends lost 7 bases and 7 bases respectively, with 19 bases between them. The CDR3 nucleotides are TGTGCTAGTGCCCTCTCAACAGGGTTGAGTGAAGCTTTCTTT. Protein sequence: CASALSTGLSEAFF. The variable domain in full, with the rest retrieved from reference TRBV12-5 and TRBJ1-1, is DARVTQTPRHKVTEMGQEVTMRCQPILGHNTVFWYRQTMMQGLELLAYFRNRAPLDDSGMPKDRFSAEMPDATLATLKIQPSEPRDSAVYFCASALSTGLSEAFFGQGTRLTVV.

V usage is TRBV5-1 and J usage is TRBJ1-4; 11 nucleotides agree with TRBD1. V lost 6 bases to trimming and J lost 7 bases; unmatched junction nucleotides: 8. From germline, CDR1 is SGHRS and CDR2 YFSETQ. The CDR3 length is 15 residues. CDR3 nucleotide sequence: TGCGCCAGCACGATACGGACAGGGGGCGGTGAAAAACTGTTTTTT. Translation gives CASTIRTGGGEKLFF.

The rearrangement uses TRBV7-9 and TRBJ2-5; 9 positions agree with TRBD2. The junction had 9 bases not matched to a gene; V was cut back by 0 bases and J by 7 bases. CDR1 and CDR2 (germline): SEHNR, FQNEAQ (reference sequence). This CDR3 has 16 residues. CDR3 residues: CASSLAGAGGQWTQYF. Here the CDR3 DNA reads TGTGCCAGCAGCTTAGCTGGAGCGGGGGGCCAATGGACCCAGTACTTC.

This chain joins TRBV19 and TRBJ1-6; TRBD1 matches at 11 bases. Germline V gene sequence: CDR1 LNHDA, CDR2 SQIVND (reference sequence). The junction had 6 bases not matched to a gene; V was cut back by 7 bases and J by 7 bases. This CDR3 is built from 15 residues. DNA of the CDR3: TGTGCCAGTACCAGGGACAGGGGGAACAATTCACCCCTCCACTTT. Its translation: CASTRDRGNNSPLHF.

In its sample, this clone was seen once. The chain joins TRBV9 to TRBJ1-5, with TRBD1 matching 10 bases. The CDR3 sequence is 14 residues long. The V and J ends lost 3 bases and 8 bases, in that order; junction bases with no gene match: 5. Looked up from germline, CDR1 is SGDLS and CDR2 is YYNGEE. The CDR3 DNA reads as TGTGCCAGCAGCGGGACAGGGGGAAGTAAGCCCCAGCATTTT. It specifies CASSGTGGSKPQHF.

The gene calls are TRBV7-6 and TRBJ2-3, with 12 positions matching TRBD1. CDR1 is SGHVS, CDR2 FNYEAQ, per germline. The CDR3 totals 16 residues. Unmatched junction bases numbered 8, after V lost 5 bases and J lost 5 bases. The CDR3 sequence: CASSILGTGGVDTQYF. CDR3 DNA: TGTGCCAGCAGCATATTGGGGACAGGGGGCGTAGATACGCAGTATTTT.

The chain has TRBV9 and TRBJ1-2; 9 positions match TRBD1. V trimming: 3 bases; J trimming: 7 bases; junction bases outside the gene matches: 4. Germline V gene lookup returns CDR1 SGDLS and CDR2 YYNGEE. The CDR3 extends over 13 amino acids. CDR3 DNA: TGTGCCAGCAGCGCGGACAGGGGTTTTGGCTACACCTTC. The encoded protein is CASSADRGFGYTF.

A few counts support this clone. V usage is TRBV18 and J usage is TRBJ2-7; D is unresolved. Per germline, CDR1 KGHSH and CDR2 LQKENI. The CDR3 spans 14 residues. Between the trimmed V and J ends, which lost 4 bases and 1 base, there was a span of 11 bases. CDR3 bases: TGTGCCAGCTCACGGTTACAGTCATCCTACGAGCAGTACTTC. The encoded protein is CASSRLQSSYEQYF.

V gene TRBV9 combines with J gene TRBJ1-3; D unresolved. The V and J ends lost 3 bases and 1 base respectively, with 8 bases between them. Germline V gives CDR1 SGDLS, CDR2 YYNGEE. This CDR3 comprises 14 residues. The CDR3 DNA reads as TGTGCCAGCAGCGAGAGGGCGTCTGGAAACACCATATATTTT. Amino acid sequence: CASSERASGNTIYF. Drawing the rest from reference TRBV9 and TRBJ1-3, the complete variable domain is DSGVTQTPKHLITATGQRVTLRCSPRSGDLSVYWYQQSLDQGLQFLIQYYNGEERAKGNILERFSAQQFPDLHSELNLSSLELGDSALYFCASSERASGNTIYFGEGSWLTVV.

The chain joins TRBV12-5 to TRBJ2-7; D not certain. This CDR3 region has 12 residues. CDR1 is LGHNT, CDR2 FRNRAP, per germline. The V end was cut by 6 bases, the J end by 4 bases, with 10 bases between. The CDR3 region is CASGPSSYEQYF. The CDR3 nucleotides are TGTGCTAGTGGCCCTTCCTCTTACGAGCAGTACTTC.

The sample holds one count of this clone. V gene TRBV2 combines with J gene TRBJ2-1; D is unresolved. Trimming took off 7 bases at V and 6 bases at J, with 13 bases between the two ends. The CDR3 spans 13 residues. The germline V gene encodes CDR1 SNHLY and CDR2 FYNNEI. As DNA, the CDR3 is TGTGCCAGCATAGCCTCTGGCGGCAATGAGCAGTTCTTC. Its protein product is CASIASGGNEQFF.

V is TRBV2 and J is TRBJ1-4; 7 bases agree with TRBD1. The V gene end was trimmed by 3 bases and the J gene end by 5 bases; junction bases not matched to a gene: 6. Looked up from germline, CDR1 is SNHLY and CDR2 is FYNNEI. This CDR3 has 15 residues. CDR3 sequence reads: CASSEVGGRNEKLFF. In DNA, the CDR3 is TGTGCCAGCAGTGAGGTAGGGGGCCGGAATGAAAAACTGTTTTTT.

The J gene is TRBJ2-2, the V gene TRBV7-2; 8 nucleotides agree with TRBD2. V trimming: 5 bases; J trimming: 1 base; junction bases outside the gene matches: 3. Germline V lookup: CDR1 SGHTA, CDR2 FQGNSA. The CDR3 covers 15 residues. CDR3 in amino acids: CASSPLAGNTGELFF. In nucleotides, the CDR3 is TGTGCCAGCAGCCCTCTAGCGGGGAACACCGGGGAGCTGTTTTTT.

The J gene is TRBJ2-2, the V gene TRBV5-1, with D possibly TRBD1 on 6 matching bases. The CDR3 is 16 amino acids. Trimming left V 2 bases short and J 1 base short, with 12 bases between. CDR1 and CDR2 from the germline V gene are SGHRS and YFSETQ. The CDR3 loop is CASSLSGDGNTGELFF. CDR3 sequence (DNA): TGCGCCAGCAGCTTATCAGGGGATGGGAACACCGGGGAGCTGTTTTTT. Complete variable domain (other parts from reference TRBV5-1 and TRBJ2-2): KAGVTQTPRYLIKTRGQQVTLSCSPISGHRSVSWYQQTPGQGLQFLFEYFSETQRNKGNFPGRFSGRQFSNSRSEMNVSTLELGDSALYLCASSLSGDGNTGELFFGEGSRLTVL.

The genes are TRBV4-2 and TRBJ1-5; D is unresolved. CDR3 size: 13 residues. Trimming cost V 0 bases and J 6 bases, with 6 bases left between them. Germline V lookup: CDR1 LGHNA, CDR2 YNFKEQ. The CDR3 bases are TGTGCCAGCAGCCAAGACGAGGGTCAGCCCCAGCATTTT. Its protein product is CASSQDEGQPQHF.